The sequence of this T cell receptor (beta chain) was determined in a study of blood T cell repertoires in COVID-19. Study at large: COVID-19 samples from acute and convalescent phases originated in the United States, Italy and Spain.

Per the original methods: Counts of nucleated cells, estimated from reference gene primer amplification, were obtained. Clones were sequenced by immunoSEQ multiplex PCR, and TCRdb holds only the in-frame ones, with some missing. V, J and clone size reflect that table, while D and trimming were determined from the DNA. The table includes about 380,000 clones, roughly 85% detected once. The V gene lost 8 bases and the J gene lost 8 bases, with 7 bases spanning the gap. There are 10 residues in the CDR3. Germline loops: CDR1 MDHEN, CDR2 SYDVKM. This clonotype was sampled from a woman aged 18-29 years with acute or convalescent COVID-19. The chain employs TRBV28 and TRBJ2-1; D gene unclear. The sequenced material came from peripheral blood. The DNA of the CDR3 is TGTGCCAGCGGGCACGATGAGCAGTTCTTC. Protein: CASGHDEQFF.